This entry concerns a single TCR beta chain. The sample belongs to a study of blood T cell repertoires in COVID-19. About the study: Acute and convalescent COVID-19 samples came from the United States, Italy and Spain. In each case, the material was cDNA or gDNA derived from T cells, B-cell-depleted T cells, or PBMCs.

CDR3 length equals 14 residues. Per germline, CDR1 PRHDT and CDR2 FYEKMQ (reference sequence). The V end lost 0 bases, the J end lost 1 base, and 7 bases lay between the germline ends. Original methodology: Scientists estimated how many nucleated cells there were by amplifying reference gene primers. TCRdb's copy holds only in-frame clones and misses some; the assay was immunoSEQ multiplex PCR. For V, J and clone size, that table is used; D and trimming come from the DNA. The sample lists around 100,000 clones; approximately 89% were seen once. This TCR derives from a woman of 80 years or more in a cohort sampled during active COVID-19. This chain uses TRBV13 with TRBJ2-7; TRBD1 might be the D (5 bases). Sequencing was done on a sample of peripheral blood. The chain's CDR3 is CASSLGTESYEQYF. The CDR3 nucleotides are TGTGCCAGCAGCTTAGGGACAGAGTCCTACGAGCAGTACTTC.